This TCR beta chain was identified during a study of blood T cells in healthy people across ages. On this clonotype itself: The antigen remains unidentified.

Study results and caveats: TCR beta diversity correlated strongly with naive T cell percentage. Long-lived donors had more naive CD4+ cells and higher diversity than aged donors.

The donors, healthy Caucasians from Russia, were aged about 6 to 95. Total RNA extraction produced at least 5.5 micrograms (per sample) for the study. Sample-barcoded 5' priming and a J-beta primer mix drove a second PCR of about 6 to 12 cycles. TCRdb fed the 5' RACE reads into MiXCR, producing one record per CDR3 protein. The sample yields some 1.5 million distinct CDR3 sequences, over 25% seen once. The TCR originated in a woman aged 25 to 39 in good health. Sequenced input: blood.

In nucleotides, the CDR3 is TGTGCCAGCAGCCCGGCCGCCTCCTACAATGAGCAGTTCTTC. Amino acid sequence: CASSPAASYNEQFF. The chain is built from TRBV7-2 and TRBJ2-1, with D unclear. CDR3 length: 14 residues. Germline CDR1 SGHTA, CDR2 FQGNSA. V lost 5 bases to trimming and J lost 0 bases, with 8 bases between them.